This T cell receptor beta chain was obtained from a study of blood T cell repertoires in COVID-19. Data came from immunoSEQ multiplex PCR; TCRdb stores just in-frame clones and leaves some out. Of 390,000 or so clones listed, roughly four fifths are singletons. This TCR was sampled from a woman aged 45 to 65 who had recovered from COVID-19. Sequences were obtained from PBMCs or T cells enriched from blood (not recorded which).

The CDR3 sequence is CASMSDAGGLMTQYF. The CDR3 coding sequence is TGCGCCAGCATGTCTGATGCGGGAGGGCTCATGACGCAGTATTTT. The J gene is TRBJ2-3, the V gene TRBV5-1; 9 positions match TRBD2. With V trimmed by 6 bases and J by 9 bases, 14 bases remained unmatched. The CDR3 is made up of 15 amino acids. Germline-derived CDR1 and CDR2 are SGHRS and YFSETQ.